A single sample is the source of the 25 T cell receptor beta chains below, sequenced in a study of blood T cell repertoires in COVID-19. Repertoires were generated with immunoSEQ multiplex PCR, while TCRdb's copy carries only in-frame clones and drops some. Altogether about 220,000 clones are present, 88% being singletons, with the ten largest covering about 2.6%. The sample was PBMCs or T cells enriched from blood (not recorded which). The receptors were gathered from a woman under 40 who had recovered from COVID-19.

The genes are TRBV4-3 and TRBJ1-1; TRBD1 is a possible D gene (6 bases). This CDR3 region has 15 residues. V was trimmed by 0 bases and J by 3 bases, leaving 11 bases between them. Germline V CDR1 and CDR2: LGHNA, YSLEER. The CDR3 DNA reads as TGCGCCAGCAGCCAAGATCGGGGGGCAGACACTGAAGCTTTCTTT. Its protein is CASSQDRGADTEAFF.

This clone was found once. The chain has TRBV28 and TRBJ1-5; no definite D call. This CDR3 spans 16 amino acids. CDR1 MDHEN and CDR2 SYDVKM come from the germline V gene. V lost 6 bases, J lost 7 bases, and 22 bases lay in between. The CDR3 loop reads CASRHRAYYGGQPQHF. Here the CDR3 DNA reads TGTGCCAGCAGGCACAGAGCGTACTATGGCGGGCAGCCCCAGCATTTT.

The CDR3 DNA is TGTGCCAGCAGCTTGGGGCCCGCTGGAGAGACCCAGTACTTC. This codes for CASSLGPAGETQYF. V is TRBV5-4 and J is TRBJ2-5; D is undetermined. Germline loops: CDR1 SGHNT, CDR2 YYREEE (reference sequence). This CDR3 has 14 residues. V lost 0 bases and J lost 4, with 10 bases in between.

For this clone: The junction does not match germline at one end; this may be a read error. CDR3 amino acids: CASSLGLAYDEQFF. CDR3 nucleotide sequence: TGTGCCAGCAGCTTGGGACTAGCCTACGATGAGCAGTTCTTC. V and J are TRBV5-4 and TRBJ2-1; 7 bases fit TRBD2. Germline-derived CDR1 and CDR2 are SGHNT and YYREEE (reference sequence). The CDR3 runs to 14 residues. Full variable domain (outside the CDR3, taken from reference TRBV5-4 and TRBJ2-1): ETGVTQSPTHLIKTRGQQVTLRCSSQSGHNTVSWYQQALGQGPQFIFQYYREEENGRGNFPPRFSGLQFPNYSSELNVNALELDDSALYLCASSLGLAYDEQFFGPGTRLTVL.

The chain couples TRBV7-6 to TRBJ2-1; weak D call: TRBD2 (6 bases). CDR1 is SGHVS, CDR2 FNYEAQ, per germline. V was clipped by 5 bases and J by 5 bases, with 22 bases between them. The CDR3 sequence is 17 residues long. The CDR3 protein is CASSQGFLGGLNNEQFF. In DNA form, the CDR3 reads TGTGCCAGCAGCCAAGGTTTTCTGGGGGGACTGAACAATGAGCAGTTCTTC.

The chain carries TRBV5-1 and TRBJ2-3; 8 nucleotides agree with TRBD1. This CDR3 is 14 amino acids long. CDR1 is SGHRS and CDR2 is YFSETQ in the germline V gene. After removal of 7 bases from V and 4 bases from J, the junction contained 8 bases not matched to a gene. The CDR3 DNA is TGCGCCAGCGTGGGACAGGCCAGCGCAGATACGCAGTATTTT. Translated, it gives CASVGQASADTQYF.

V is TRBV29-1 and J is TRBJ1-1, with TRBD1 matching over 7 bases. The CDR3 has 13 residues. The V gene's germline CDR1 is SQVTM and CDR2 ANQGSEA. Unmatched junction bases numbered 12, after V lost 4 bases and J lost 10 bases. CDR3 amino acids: CSVVREEGARAFF. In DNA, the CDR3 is TGCAGCGTTGTAAGAGAGGAGGGGGCGCGAGCTTTCTTT.

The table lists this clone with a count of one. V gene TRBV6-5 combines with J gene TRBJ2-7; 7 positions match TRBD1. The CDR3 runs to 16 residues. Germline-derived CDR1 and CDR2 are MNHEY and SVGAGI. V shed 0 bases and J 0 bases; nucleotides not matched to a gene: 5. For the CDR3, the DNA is TGTGCCAGCAGTTACTCGACAGGGCAGATCTCCTACGAGCAGTACTTC. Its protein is CASSYSTGQISYEQYF.

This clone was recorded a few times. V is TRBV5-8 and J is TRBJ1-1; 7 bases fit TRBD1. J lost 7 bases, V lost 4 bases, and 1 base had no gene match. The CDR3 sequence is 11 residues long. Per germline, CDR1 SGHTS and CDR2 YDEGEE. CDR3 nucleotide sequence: TGTGCCAGCAGCGGGACAGTTGAAGCTTTCTTT. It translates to CASSGTVEAFF. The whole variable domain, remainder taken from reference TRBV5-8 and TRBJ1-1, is EAGVTQSPTHLIKTRGQQATLRCSPISGHTSVYWYQQALGLGLQFLLWYDEGEERNRGNFPPRFSGRQFPNYSSELNVNALELEDSALYLCASSGTVEAFFGQGTRLTVV.

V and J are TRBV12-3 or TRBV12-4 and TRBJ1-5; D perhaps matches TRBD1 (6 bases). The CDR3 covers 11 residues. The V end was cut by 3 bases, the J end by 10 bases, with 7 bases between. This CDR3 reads CASSFGTPQHF. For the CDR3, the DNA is TGTGCCAGCAGTTTTGGGACACCCCAGCATTTT.

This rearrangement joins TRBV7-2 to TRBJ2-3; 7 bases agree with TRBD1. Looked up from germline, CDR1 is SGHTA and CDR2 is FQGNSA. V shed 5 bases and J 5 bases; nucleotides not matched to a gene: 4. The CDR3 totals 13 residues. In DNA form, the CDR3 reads TGTGCCAGCAGCGTACAGGGGCGAGATACGCAGTATTTT. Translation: CASSVQGRDTQYF. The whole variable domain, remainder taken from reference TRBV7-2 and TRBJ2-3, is GAGVSQSPSNKVTEKGKDVELRCDPISGHTALYWYRQSLGQGLEFLIYFQGNSAPDKSGLPSDRFSAERTGGSVSTLTIQRTQQEDSAVYLCASSVQGRDTQYFGPGTRLTVL.

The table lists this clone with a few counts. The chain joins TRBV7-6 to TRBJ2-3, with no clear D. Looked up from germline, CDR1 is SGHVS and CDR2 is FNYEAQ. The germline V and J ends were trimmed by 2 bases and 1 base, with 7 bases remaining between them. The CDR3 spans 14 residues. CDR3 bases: TGTGCCAGCAGCTTATTTGCAGGCACAGATACGCAGTATTTT. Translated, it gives CASSLFAGTDTQYF.

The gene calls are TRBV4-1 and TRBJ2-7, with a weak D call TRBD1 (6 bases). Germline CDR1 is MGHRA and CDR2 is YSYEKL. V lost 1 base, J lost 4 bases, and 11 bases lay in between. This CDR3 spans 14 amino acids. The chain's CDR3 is CASSQVGAVYEQYF. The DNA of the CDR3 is TGCGCCAGCAGCCAAGTGGGGGCGGTATACGAGCAGTACTTC.

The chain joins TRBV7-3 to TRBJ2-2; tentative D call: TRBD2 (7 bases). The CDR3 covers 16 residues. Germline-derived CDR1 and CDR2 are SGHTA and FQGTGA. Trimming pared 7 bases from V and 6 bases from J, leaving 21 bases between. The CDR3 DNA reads TGTGCCAGCACCCAAACGGGGGGCGGACTGGCCGGGGAGCTGTTTTTT. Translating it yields CASTQTGGGLAGELFF.

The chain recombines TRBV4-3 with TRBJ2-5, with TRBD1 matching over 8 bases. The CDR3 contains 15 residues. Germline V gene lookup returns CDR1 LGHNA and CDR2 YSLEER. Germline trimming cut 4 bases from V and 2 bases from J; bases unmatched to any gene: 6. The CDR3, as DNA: TGCGCCAGCAGCCGAAGGCAGGGGGCTCAAGAGACCCAGTACTTC. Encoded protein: CASSRRQGAQETQYF.

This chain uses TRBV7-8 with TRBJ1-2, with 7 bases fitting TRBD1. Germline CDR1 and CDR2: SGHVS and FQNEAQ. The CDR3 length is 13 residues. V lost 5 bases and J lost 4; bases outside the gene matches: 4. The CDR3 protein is CASSPGQLYGYTF. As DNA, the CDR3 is TGTGCCAGCAGCCCGGGACAGCTCTATGGCTACACCTTC.

The CDR3 DNA sequence: TGCGCCAGCAGCCAACTGAACCCGGGACTAGCGGGGGTTGGGGTAGCCGGGGAGCTGTTTTTT. It yields the protein CASSQLNPGLAGVGVAGELFF. V is TRBV4-3 and J is TRBJ2-2; 14 bases are a match to TRBD2. Germline V gene lookup returns CDR1 LGHNA and CDR2 YSLEER. V shed 2 bases and J 6 bases; nucleotides not matched to a gene: 17. The CDR3 totals 21 residues.

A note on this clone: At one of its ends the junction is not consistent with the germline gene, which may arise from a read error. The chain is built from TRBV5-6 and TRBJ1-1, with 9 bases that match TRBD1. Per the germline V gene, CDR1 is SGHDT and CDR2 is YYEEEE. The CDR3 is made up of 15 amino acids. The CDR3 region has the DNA TGTGCCAGCACCTTGGACAGGGGCCCCGAGAGAGAAGCTTTCTTT. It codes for CASTLDRGPEREAFF.

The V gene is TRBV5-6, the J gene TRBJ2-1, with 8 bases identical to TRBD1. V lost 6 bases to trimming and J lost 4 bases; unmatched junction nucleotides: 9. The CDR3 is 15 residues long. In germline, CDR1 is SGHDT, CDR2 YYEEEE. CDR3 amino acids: CASITGGTDYNEQFF. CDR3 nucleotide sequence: TGTGCCAGCATCACAGGGGGGACAGATTACAATGAGCAGTTCTTC.

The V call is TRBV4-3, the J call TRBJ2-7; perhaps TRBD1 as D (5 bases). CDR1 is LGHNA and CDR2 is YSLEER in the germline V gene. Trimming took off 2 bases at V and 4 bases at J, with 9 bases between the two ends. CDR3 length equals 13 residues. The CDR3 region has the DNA TGCGCCAGCAGCCAACACCAGGGTTACGAGCAGTACTTC. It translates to CASSQHQGYEQYF.

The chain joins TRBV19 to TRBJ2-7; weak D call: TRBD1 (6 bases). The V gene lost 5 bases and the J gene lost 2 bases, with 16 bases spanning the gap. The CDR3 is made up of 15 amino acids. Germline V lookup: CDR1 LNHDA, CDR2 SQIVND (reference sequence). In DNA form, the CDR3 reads TGTGCCAGTAGTGTGTATTCAGGGGCTACCTACGAGCAGTACTTC. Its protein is CASSVYSGATYEQYF.

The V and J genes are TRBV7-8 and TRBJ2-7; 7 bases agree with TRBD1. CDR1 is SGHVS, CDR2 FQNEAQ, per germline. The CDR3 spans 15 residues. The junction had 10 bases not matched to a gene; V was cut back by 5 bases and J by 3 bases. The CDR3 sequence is CASSQRRTGIYEQYF. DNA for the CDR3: TGTGCCAGCAGCCAGAGAAGGACAGGCATCTACGAGCAGTACTTC.

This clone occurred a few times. The CDR3 is CASSLSGIHEQFF. The CDR3 bases are TGTGCCAGCAGCTTATCAGGGATCCATGAGCAGTTCTTC. The genes are TRBV7-9 and TRBJ2-1; maybe TRBD1 (5 bases). V shed 2 bases and J shed 8 bases, with 10 bases lying between them. The CDR3 is 13 residues long. Germline CDR1 is SEHNR and CDR2 is FQNEAQ (reference sequence).

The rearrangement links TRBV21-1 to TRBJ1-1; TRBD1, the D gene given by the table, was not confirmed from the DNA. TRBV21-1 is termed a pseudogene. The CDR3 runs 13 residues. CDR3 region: CASRGRMNTEAFF. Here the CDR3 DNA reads TGTGCCAGCAGGGGGCGGATGAACACTGAAGCTTTCTTT.

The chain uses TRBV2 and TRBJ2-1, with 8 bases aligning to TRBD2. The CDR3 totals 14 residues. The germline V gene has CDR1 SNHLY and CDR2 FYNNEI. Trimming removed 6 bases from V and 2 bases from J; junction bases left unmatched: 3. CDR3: CASSSGGPYNEQFF. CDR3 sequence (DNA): TGTGCCAGCAGCAGCGGGGGCCCCTACAATGAGCAGTTCTTC.